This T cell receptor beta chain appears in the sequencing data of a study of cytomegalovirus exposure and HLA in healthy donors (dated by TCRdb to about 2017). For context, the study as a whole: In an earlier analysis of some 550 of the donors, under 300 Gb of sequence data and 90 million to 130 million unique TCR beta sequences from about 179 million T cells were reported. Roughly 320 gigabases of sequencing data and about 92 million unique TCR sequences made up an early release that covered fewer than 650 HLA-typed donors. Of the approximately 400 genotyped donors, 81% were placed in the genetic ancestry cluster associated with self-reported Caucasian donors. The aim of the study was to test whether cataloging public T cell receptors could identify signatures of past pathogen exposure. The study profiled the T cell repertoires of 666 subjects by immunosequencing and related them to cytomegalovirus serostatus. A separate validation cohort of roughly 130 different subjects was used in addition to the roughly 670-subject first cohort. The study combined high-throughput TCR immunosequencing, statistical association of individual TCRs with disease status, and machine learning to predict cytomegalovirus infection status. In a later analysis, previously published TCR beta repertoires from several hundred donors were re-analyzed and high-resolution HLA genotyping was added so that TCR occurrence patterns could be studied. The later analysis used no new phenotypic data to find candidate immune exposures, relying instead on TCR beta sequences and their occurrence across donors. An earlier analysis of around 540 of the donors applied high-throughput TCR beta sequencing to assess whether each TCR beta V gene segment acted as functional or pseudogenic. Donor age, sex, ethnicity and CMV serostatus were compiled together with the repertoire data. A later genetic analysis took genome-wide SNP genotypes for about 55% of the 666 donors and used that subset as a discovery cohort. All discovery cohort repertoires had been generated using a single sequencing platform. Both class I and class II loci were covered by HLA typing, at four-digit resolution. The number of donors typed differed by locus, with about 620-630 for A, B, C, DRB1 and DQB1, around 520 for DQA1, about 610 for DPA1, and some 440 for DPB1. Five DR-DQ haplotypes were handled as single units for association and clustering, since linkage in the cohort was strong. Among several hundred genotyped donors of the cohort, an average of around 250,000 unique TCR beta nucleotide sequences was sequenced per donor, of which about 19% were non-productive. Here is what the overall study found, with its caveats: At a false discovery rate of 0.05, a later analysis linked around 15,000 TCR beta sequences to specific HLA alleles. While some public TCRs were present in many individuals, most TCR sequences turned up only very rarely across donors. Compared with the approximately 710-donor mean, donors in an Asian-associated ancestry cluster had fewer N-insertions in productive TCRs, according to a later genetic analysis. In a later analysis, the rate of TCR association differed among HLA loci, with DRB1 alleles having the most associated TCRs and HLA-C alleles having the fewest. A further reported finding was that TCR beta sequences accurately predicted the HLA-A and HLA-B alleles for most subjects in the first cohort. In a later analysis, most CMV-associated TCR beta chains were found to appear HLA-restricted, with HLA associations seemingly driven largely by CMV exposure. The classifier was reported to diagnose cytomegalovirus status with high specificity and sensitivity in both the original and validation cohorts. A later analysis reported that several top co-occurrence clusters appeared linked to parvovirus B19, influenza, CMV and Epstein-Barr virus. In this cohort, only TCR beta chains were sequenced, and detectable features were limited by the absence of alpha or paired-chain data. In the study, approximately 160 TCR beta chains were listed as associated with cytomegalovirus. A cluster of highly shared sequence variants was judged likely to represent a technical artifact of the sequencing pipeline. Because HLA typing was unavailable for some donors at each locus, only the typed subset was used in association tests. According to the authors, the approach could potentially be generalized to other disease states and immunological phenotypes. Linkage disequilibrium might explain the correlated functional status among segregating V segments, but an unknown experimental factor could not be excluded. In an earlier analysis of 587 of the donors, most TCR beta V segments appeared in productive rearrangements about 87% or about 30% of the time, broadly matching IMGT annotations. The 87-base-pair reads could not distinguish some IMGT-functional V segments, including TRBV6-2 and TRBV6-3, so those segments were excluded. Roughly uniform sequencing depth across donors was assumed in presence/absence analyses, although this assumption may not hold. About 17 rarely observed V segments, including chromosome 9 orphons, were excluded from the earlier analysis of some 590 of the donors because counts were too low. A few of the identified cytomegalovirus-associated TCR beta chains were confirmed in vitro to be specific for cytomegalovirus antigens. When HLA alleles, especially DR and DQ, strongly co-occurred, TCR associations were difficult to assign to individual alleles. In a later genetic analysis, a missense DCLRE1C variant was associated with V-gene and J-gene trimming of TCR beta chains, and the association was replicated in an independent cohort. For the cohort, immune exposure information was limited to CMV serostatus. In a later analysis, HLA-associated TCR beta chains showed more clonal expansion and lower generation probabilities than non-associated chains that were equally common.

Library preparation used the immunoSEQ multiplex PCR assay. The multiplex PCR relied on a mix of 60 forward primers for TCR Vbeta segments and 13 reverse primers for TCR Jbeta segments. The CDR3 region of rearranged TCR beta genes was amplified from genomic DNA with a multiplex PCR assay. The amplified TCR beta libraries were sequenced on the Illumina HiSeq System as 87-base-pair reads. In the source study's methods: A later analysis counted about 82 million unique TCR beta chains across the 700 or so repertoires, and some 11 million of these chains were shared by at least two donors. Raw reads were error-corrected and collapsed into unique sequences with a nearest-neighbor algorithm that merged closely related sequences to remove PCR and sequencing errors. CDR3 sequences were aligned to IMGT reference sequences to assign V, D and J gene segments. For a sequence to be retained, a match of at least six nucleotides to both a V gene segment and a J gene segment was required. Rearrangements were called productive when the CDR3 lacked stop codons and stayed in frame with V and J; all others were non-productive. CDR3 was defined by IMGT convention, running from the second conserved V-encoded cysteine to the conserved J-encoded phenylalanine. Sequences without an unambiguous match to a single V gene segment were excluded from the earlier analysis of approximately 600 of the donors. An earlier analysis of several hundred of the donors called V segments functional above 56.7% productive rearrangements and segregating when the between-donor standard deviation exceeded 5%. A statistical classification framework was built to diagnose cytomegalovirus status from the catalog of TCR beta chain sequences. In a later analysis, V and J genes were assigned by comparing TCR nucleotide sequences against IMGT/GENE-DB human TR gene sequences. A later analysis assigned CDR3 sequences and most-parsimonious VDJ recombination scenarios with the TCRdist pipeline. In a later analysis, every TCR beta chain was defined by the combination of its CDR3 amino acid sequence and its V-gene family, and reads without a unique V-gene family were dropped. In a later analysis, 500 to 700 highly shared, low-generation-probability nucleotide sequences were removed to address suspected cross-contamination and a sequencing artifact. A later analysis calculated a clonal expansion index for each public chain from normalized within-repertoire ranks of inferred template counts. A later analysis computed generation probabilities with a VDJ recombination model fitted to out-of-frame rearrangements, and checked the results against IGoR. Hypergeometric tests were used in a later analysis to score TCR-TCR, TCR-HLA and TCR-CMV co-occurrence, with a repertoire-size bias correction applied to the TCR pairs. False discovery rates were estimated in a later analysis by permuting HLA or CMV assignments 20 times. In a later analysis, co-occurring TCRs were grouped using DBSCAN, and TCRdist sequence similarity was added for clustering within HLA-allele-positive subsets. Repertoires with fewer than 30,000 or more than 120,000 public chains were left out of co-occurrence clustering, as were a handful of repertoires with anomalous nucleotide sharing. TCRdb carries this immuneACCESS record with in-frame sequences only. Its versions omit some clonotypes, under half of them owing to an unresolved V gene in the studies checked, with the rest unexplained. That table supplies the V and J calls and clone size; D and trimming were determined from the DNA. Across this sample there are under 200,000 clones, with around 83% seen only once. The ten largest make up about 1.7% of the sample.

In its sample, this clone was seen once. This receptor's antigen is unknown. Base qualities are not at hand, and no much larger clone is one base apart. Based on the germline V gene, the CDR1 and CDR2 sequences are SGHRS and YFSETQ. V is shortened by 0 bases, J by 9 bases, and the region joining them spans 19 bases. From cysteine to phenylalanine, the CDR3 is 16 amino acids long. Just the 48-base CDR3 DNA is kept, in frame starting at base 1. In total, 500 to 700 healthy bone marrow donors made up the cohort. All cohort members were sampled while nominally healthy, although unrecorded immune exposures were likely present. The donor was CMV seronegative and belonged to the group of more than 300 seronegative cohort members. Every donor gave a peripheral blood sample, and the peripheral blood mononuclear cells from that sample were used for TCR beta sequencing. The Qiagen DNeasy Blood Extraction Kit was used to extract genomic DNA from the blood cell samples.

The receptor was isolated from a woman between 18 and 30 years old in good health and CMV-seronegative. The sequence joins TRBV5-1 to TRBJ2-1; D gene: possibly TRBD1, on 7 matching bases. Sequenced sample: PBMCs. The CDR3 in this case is CASSLAPRQGLGEQFF. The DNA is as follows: TGCGCCAGCAGCTTGGCCCCGAGACAGGGACTGGGTGAGCAGTTCTTC.